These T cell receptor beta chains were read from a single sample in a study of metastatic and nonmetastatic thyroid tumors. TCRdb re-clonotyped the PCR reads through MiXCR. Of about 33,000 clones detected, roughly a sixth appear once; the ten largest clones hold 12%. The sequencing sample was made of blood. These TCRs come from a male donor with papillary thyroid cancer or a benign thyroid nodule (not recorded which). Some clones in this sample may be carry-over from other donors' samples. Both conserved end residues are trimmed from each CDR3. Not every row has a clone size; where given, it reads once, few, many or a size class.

ASSLGQAEQY	few	TRBJ2-7	TRBV7-6
ASSLQGAVGTEAF	many	TRBJ1-1	TRBV5-1
ASSAETSPISTDTQY	many	TRBJ2-3	TRBV9
ASSLGDQQF	many	TRBJ2-1	TRBV11-3
ASSTVQGFGNEQF	NA	TRBJ2-1	TRBV6-1
ASSLLGVNEQF	many	TRBJ2-1	TRBV18
ATSEASKDTQY	NA	TRBJ2-3	TRBV15
ASSFSGTGNYEQY	many	TRBJ2-7	TRBV27
ASSQEAGTLTDTQY	NA	TRBJ2-3	TRBV14
ASSETSGGSNEQF	NA	TRBJ2-1	TRBV6-1
ASNLAGFGGNTEAF	many	TRBJ1-1	TRBV6-1
ASSFGGDGYT	NA	TRBJ1-2	TRBV28
ASSLMGVGNTEAF	many	TRBJ1-1	TRBV5-4
ASTLREGLRGTDTQY	many	TRBJ2-3	TRBV9
ASSEYRGSYT	many	TRBJ1-2	TRBV25-1
ASSLSHGRTRYEQY	many	TRBJ2-7	TRBV5-4
ASSLWQAGTDTQY	NA	TRBJ2-3	TRBV5-4
ASSQDLRLYNEQF	NA	TRBJ2-1	TRBV3-1
ASSLGPVGSGAQPQH	NA	TRBJ1-5	TRBV11-2
ASRGDRLAYGYT	few	TRBJ1-2	TRBV6-1
ASSFDRGIDGYT	many	TRBJ1-2	TRBV7-9